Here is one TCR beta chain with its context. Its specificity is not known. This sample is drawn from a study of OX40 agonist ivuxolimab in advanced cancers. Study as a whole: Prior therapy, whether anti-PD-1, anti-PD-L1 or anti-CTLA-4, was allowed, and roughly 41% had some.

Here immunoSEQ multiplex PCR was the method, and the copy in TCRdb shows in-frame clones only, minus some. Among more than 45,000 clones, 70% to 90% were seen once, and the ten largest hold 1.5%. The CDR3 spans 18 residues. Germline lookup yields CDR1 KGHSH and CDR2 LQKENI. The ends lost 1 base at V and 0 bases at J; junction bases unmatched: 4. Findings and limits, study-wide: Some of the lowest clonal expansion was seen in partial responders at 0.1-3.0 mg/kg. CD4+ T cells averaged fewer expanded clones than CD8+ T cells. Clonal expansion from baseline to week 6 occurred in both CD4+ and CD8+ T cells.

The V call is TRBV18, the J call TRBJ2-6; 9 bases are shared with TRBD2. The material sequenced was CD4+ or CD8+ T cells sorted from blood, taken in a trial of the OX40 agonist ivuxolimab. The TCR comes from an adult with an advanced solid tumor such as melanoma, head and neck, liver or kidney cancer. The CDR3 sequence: CASSPRVAGVSGANVLTF. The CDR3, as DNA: TGTGCCAGCTCACCACGGGTAGCGGGGGTCTCTGGGGCCAACGTCCTGACTTTC.